The 29 T cell receptor beta chains below all came from one sample that was sequenced in a study of regulatory T cells in long-lasting Graves disease. This sample's time point: persistent/refractory GD, antithyroid drugs over 5 years with positive TRAb. Making the TCR library involved RNA that had been extracted from PBMCs. With iRepertoire HTBI primers and Arm-PCR of CDR3 regions, TCR beta libraries were built. Using its own MiXCR run on the multiplex PCR reads, TCRdb lists one record per CDR3 protein. The sample holds nearly 350,000 distinct CDR3 sequences, less than 20% seen once. Here the sequenced sample was peripheral blood mononuclear cells (PBMCs), taken when the disease was refractory, from a patient treated with antithyroid drugs. These receptors were obtained from a female donor with Graves disease.

The chain links TRBV5-5 to TRBJ2-2, with 10 nucleotides matching TRBD1. Looked up from germline, CDR1 is SGHKS and CDR2 is YYEKEE (reference sequence). V trimming: 0 bases; J trimming: 6 bases; junction bases outside the gene matches: 2. This CDR3 has 15 residues. The CDR3 sequence is CASSLAGQGAGELFF. Here the CDR3 DNA reads TGTGCCAGCAGCTTGGCCGGACAGGGGGCCGGGGAGCTGTTTTTT. Looking up the rest from reference TRBV5-5 and TRBJ2-2 gives the full variable domain: DAGVTQSPTHLIKTRGQQVTLRCSPISGHKSVSWYQQVLGQGPQFIFQYYEKEERGRGNFPDRFSARQFPNYSSELNVNALLLGDSALYLCASSLAGQGAGELFFGEGSRLTVL.

This clonotype came up a few times. A far larger clone differs by one base, so this is likely a read error. The chain is built from TRBV2 and TRBJ1-2; D gene unclear. The CDR3 spans 15 residues. Germline loops: CDR1 SNHLY, CDR2 FYNNEI. Between the trimmed V and J ends, which lost 5 bases and 8 bases, there was a span of 21 bases. CDR3 region: CASSLTWTAPRGYTF. CDR3 coding DNA: TGTGCCAGCAGTTTAACGTGGACGGCTCCGAGAGGCTACACCTTC.

Points on this clonotype: Just one base apart from a much larger clone, this may be a read error. This chain joins TRBV27 and TRBJ1-4; D is undetermined. V lost 11 bases to trimming and J lost 4 bases, with 8 bases between them. Germline CDR1 MNHEY, CDR2 SMNVEV (reference sequence). This CDR3 is built from 11 residues. CDR3 DNA sequence: TGTGCCGGCAAGAGTAATGAAAAACTGTTTTTT. This codes for CAGKSNEKLFF.

This clonotype was counted a few times. A much larger clone differs from this one at a single base, so this may be a read error. It is likely a read error, because the conserved phenylalanine at the end of the CDR3 is missing. The chain is built from TRBV2 and TRBJ1-1, with D possibly TRBD1 on 6 matching bases. Germline V lookup: CDR1 SNHLY, CDR2 FYNNEI. The CDR3 totals 16 residues. V gave up 3 bases and J gave up 10 bases, with 24 bases separating them. In nucleotides, the CDR3 is TGTGCCAGCAGTGATCCCCAAAGCCCACAGGGAAAAGGAGCTTTCCTT. Protein sequence: CASSDPQSPQGKGAFL.

This clonotype was counted many times. The gene calls are TRBV11-2 and TRBJ1-1; TRBD1 matches 9 bases. V lost 8 bases and J lost 4; bases outside the gene matches: 2. This CDR3 is 12 amino acids long. CDR1 and CDR2 (germline): SGHAT, FQNNGV. CDR3 in amino acids: CASSQGATEAFF. Written as DNA, the CDR3 is TGTGCCAGCTCACAGGGGGCCACTGAAGCTTTCTTT.

This clonotype was counted between two and nine times. V gene TRBV18 combines with J gene TRBJ2-2; the D gene could be TRBD1 or TRBD2 (5 bases each). Germline V gene data show CDR1 as KGHSH and CDR2 as LQKENI. The CDR3 consists of 16 residues. V was pared by 1 base and J by 4 bases, with 13 bases between. The CDR3 protein is CASSPLSGTVTGELFF. The CDR3 DNA reads as TGTGCCAGCTCACCACTATCCGGGACCGTCACCGGGGAGCTGTTTTTT.

In its sample, this clonotype was seen many times. V usage is TRBV28 and J usage is TRBJ2-7; D is undetermined. Germline lookup yields CDR1 MDHEN and CDR2 SYDVKM. The CDR3 covers 14 residues. Trimming cost V 9 bases and J 0 bases, with 15 bases left between them. The chain's CDR3 is CASTTRMSSYEQYF. DNA for the CDR3: TGTGCCAGTACCACGCGGATGAGCTCCTACGAGCAGTACTTC.

The chain links TRBV6-1 to TRBJ1-2; no reliable D call. CDR1 MNHNS and CDR2 SASEGT come from the germline V gene. The CDR3 is 14 amino acids. Trimming shortened V by 4 bases and J by 8 bases, and 17 bases separated the two germline ends. CDR3 nucleotides: TGTGCCAGCAGTGCCATAAGGGCCGGGAAGGGCTACACCTTC. Amino acids: CASSAIRAGKGYTF.

About this clonotype: A clone one base away is much larger, so this may be a read error. The chain recombines TRBV7-2 with TRBJ1-2, with D tentatively TRBD1 (5 bases). Trimming cost V 7 bases and J 8 bases, with 14 bases left between them. From germline, CDR1 is SGHTA and CDR2 FQGNSA. The CDR3 has 12 residues. CDR3 bases: TGTGCCAGCATTACAGGAACCCGCGGCTACACCTTC. This gives the protein CASITGTRGYTF.

The chain is built from TRBV13 and TRBJ2-2; possibly TRBD1 for D (5 bases). CDR3 length: 14 amino acids. V lost 5 bases and J lost 5, with 12 bases in between. Germline CDR1 is PRHDT and CDR2 is FYEKMQ (reference sequence). The CDR3 coding sequence is TGTGCCAGCAGCGCACAGGATTCAACCGGGGAGCTGTTTTTT. This sequence encodes CASSAQDSTGELFF.

In regard to this clonotype: In this CDR3 the conserved last residue, phenylalanine or tryptophan, is missing, so a read error is likely. V usage is TRBV29-1 and J usage is TRBJ1-2, with TRBD1 matching over 9 bases. Trimming at V came to 3 bases and at J to 7 bases, leaving 6 bases not matched to a gene. This CDR3 spans 13 amino acids. Germline V lookup: CDR1 SQVTM, CDR2 ANQGSEA. DNA for the CDR3: TGCAGCGTTGATAAGGGACAGGGAGGTGGCTACACCCTC. As protein: CSVDKGQGGGYTL.

In its sample, this clonotype was seen once. V and J are TRBV10-3 and TRBJ2-3; 12 bases are a match to TRBD2. Germline lookup yields CDR1 ENHRY and CDR2 SYGVKD. V lost 8 bases, J lost 3 bases, and 15 bases stayed unmatched. CDR3 length equals 18 residues. The DNA for the CDR3 is TGTGCCATCGGAGGCGGGGATAGACTAGCGGGAGTTACAGATACGCAGTATTTT. Its protein product is CAIGGGDRLAGVTDTQYF.

This clonotype was counted only a few times. The J gene is TRBJ1-6, the V gene TRBV6-1; possible D gene TRBD1, 5 bases. Germline V gene sequence: CDR1 MNHNS, CDR2 SASEGT. V dropped 6 bases and J dropped 5 bases, with 8 bases sitting between them. The CDR3 has 13 amino acids. Written as DNA, the CDR3 is TGTGCCAGCAGGCAGGGAAATAATTCACCCCTCCACTTT. It encodes CASRQGNNSPLHF.

This clonotype was counted between two and nine times. The CDR3 DNA sequence: TGTGCCAGTAGTAGTGTCGGCGCAGGGGGCGGGACTGAAGCTTTCTTT. Its translation is CASSSVGAGGGTEAFF. The chain recombines TRBV19 with TRBJ1-1; 8 bases match TRBD1. CDR3 length: 16 amino acids. V dropped 4 bases and J dropped 5; count of bases not matched to a gene: 12. Germline assignment: CDR1 LNHDA and CDR2 SQIVND (reference sequence). Variable domain in full (rest from reference TRBV19 and TRBJ1-1): DGGITQSPKYLFRKEGQNVTLSCEQNLNHDAMYWYRQDPGQGLRLIYYSQIVNDFQKGDIAEGYSVSREKKESFPLTVTSAQKNPTAFYLCASSSVGAGGGTEAFFGQGTRLTVV.

This clonotype was seen repeatedly, ten times or more. This chain joins TRBV28 and TRBJ2-7, with TRBD1 matching 7 bases. The CDR3 contains 17 residues. V shed 3 bases, J shed 4 bases, and the junction held 15 bases outside the gene matches. CDR1 and CDR2 (germline): MDHEN, SYDVKM. The DNA of the CDR3 is TGTGCCAGCAGTTTTGGCAACAGGGGACCCATGGGGTACGAGCAGTACTTC. Its protein product is CASSFGNRGPMGYEQYF.

Notes on this clonotype: One end of the junction fails to match germline, which may point to a read error. The gene calls are TRBV5-1 and TRBJ2-5, with D possibly called TRBD1 or TRBD2 (5 bases each). The germline CDR1 and CDR2 sequences are SGHRS and YFSETQ. This CDR3 contains 13 residues. CDR3 protein: CASSLDQGETQHF. For the CDR3, the DNA is TGCGCCAGCAGCTTGGACCAGGGAGAGACCCAGCACTTC.

The CDR3 spells CASSWWAGTGAYEQYF. Here the CDR3 DNA reads TGTGCCAGCAGCTGGTGGGCCGGGACAGGGGCCTACGAGCAGTACTTC. V usage is TRBV7-9 and J usage is TRBJ2-7; 10 positions match TRBD1. CDR1 and CDR2 from the germline V gene are SEHNR and FQNEAQ (reference sequence). V dropped 4 bases and J dropped 2; count of bases not matched to a gene: 8. The CDR3 loop spans 16 amino acids.

The chain carries TRBV3-1 and TRBJ2-5; TRBD2 agrees at 10 bases. Unmatched junction bases numbered 6, after V lost 0 bases and J lost 5 bases. CDR3 length equals 16 residues. Germline lookup yields CDR1 LGHDT and CDR2 YNNKEL (reference sequence). The CDR3 region is CASSQERLAGDETQYF. The CDR3 region has the DNA TGTGCCAGCAGCCAAGAGAGGCTAGCGGGAGACGAGACCCAGTACTTC.

The genes are TRBV7-2 and TRBJ2-2; a possible D gene is TRBD2 (6 bases). From germline, CDR1 is SGHTA and CDR2 FQGNSA. The CDR3 totals 15 residues. Trimming shortened V by 3 bases and J by 3 bases, and 11 bases separated the two germline ends. The CDR3 DNA is TGTGCCAGCAGCTTCCTTAGCGGATACACCGGGGAGCTGTTTTTT. This encodes CASSFLSGYTGELFF.

This clonotype was picked up many times. The chain carries TRBV28 and TRBJ2-7, with a tentative D call TRBD1 (6 bases). V was trimmed by 3 bases and J by 0 bases, leaving 12 bases between them. Germline lookup yields CDR1 MDHEN and CDR2 SYDVKM. The CDR3 length is 15 residues. The CDR3 loop reads CASSFPTGLSYEQYF. CDR3 coding DNA: TGTGCCAGCAGTTTTCCGACAGGCCTCTCCTACGAGCAGTACTTC. Combining the CDR3 with reference TRBV28 and TRBJ2-7 gives the whole variable domain DVKVTQSSRYLVKRTGEKVFLECVQDMDHENMFWYRQDPGLGLRLIYFSYDVKMKEKGDIPEGYSVSREKKERFSLILESASTNQTSMYLCASSFPTGLSYEQYFGPGTRLTVT.

V usage is TRBV12-3 or TRBV12-4 and J usage is TRBJ2-3; TRBD2 agrees at 7 bases. CDR3 size: 22 residues. J lost 2 bases, V lost 7 bases, and 30 bases had no gene match. The CDR3 DNA is TGTGCCAGCACCCGAGGGTGGAGTTTCTCGATTAATGGCGGGAGTGCCACAGATACGCAGTATTTT. Residues: CASTRGWSFSINGGSATDTQYF.

This clonotype has at least ten counts. The chain employs TRBV11-2 and TRBJ1-1, with D perhaps matching TRBD1 (5 bases). CDR3 length equals 15 residues. Germline CDR1 and CDR2: SGHAT and FQNNGV. Trimming pared 6 bases from V and 4 bases from J, leaving 18 bases between. The CDR3 loop is CASRPNRDRPTEAFF. In DNA, the CDR3 is TGTGCCAGCAGGCCTAATAGGGACCGCCCCACTGAAGCTTTCTTT.

The chain has TRBV12-3 or TRBV12-4 and TRBJ2-5; TRBD1 aligns across 7 bases. The V gene end was trimmed by 6 bases and the J gene end by 4 bases; junction bases not matched to a gene: 8. The CDR3 runs to 14 residues. The CDR3 sequence: CASRPRDRGETQYF. CDR3 nucleotide sequence: TGTGCCAGCAGGCCTCGGGACAGAGGAGAGACCCAGTACTTC.

J is TRBJ1-5 and V is TRBV19; a weak D match, TRBD1 (5 bases). This CDR3 has 14 amino acids. V lost 7 bases and J 7 bases, leaving 17 bases between the germline ends. The V gene's germline CDR1 is LNHDA and CDR2 SQIVND (reference sequence). The CDR3 region has the DNA TGTGCCAGTAACTCCCCTTCAGGGAACCAGCCCCAGCATTTT. It codes for CASNSPSGNQPQHF. Combining the CDR3 with reference TRBV19 and TRBJ1-5 gives the whole variable domain DGGITQSPKYLFRKEGQNVTLSCEQNLNHDAMYWYRQDPGQGLRLIYYSQIVNDFQKGDIAEGYSVSREKKESFPLTVTSAQKNPTAFYLCASNSPSGNQPQHFGDGTRLSIL.

The chain has TRBV5-1 and TRBJ2-3; 7 positions match TRBD2. The CDR3 loop spans 17 amino acids. V was pared by 6 bases and J by 2 bases, with 15 bases of the junction left unmatched. Germline lookup yields CDR1 SGHRS and CDR2 YFSETQ. The CDR3 bases are TGCGCCAGCACCCCTTTAGGAGGGAGGGCCCTCACAGATACGCAGTATTTT. Translating gives CASTPLGGRALTDTQYF. Full variable domain (rest looked up from reference TRBV5-1 and TRBJ2-3): KAGVTQTPRYLIKTRGQQVTLSCSPISGHRSVSWYQQTPGQGLQFLFEYFSETQRNKGNFPGRFSGRQFSNSRSEMNVSTLELGDSALYLCASTPLGGRALTDTQYFGPGTRLTVL.

Only a few counts were recorded for this clonotype. The chain uses TRBV9 and TRBJ2-7, with D unclear. This CDR3 contains 13 residues. With 0 bases removed from V and 6 bases from J, the gap between germline ends came to 10 bases. The germline V gene encodes CDR1 SGDLS and CDR2 YYNGEE. Written as DNA, the CDR3 is TGTGCCAGCAGCGTAGATGAGGTTACCGAGCAGTACTTC. It translates to CASSVDEVTEQYF.

This clonotype was observed a handful of times. V gene TRBV4-1 combines with J gene TRBJ2-7; 13 bases match TRBD2. From germline, CDR1 is MGHRA and CDR2 YSYEKL. Trimming took 1 base from V and 5 from J; bases not matched to a gene: 2. The CDR3 consists of 15 residues. CDR3 coding DNA: TGCGCCAGCAGCCAAGCGACTAGCGGGAGGAACGAGCAGTACTTC. Its protein is CASSQATSGRNEQYF.

The V call is TRBV5-1, the J call TRBJ2-5; D remains ambiguous. Germline V gives CDR1 SGHRS, CDR2 YFSETQ. V was cut by 6 bases and J by 2 bases, with 17 bases left in between. This CDR3 contains 15 residues. This chain's CDR3 is CASTPSGPDQETQYF. The CDR3, as DNA: TGCGCCAGCACCCCCTCCGGGCCAGATCAAGAGACCCAGTACTTC.

The sample holds many counts of this clonotype. V and J are TRBV2 and TRBJ2-7; a possible D gene is TRBD1 (5 bases). V lost 7 bases and J 2 bases, leaving 9 bases between the germline ends. Germline CDR1 and CDR2: SNHLY and FYNNEI. The CDR3 has 12 amino acids. The CDR3 loop reads CASKTGPYEQYF. CDR3 nucleotides: TGTGCCAGCAAAACAGGCCCCTACGAGCAGTACTTC.